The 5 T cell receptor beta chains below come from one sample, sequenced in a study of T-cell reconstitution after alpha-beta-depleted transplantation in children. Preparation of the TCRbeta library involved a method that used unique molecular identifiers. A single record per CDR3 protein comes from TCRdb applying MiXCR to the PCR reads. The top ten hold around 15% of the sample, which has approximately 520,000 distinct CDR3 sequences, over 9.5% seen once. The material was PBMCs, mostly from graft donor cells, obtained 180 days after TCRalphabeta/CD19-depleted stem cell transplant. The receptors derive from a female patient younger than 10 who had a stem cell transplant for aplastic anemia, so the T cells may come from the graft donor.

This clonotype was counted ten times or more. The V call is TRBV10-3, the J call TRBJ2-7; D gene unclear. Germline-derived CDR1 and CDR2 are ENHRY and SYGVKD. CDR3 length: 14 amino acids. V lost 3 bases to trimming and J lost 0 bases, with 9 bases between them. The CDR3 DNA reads TGTGCCATCAGTGATGGGTCGAGCTCCTACGAGCAGTACTTC. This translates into CAISDGSSSYEQYF.

CDR3 coding DNA: TGTGCCAGCAGCCAAGTTCTGCAGCGAGCCGCCTACGAGCAGTACTTC. Protein sequence: CASSQVLQRAAYEQYF. The chain has TRBV3-1 and TRBJ2-7, with D hard to call. Trimming took 1 base from V and 2 from J, leaving 15 bases between them. The CDR3 loop spans 16 amino acids. Germline-derived CDR1 and CDR2 are LGHDT and YNNKEL (reference sequence).

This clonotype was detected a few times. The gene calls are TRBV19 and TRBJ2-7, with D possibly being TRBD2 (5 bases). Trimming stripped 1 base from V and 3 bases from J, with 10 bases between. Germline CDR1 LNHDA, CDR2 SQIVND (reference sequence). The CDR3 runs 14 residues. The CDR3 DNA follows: TGTGCCAGTAGTATAGCCGACGGGGACTACGAGCAGTACTTC. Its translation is CASSIADGDYEQYF.

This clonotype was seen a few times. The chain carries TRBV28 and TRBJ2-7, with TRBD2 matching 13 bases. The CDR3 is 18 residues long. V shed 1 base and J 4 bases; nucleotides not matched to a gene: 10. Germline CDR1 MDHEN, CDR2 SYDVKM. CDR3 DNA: TGTGCCAGCAGTTTATTAGGGACTAGCGGGAATTTAGTTTACGAGCAGTACTTC. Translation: CASSLLGTSGNLVYEQYF.

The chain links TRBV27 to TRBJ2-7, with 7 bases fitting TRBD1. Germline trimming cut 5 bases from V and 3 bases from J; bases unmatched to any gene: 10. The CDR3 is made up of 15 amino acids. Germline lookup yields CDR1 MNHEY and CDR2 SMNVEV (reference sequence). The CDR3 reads CASSGQDRAIYEQYF. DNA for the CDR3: TGTGCCAGCAGTGGCCAAGACAGGGCCATCTACGAGCAGTACTTC.